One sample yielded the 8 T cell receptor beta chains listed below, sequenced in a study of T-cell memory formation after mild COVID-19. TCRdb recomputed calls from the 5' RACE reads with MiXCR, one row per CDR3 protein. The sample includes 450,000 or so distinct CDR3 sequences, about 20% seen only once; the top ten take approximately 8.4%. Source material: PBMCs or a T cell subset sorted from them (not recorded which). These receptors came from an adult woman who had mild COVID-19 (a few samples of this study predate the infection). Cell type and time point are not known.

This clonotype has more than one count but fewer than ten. This CDR3 is CASRPPGQETQYF. The CDR3 DNA follows: TGTGCCAGCAGGCCCCCCGGGCAAGAGACCCAGTACTTC. The chain recombines TRBV2 with TRBJ2-5; D not certain. Germline assignment: CDR1 SNHLY and CDR2 FYNNEI. V dropped 6 bases and J dropped 2 bases, with 10 bases sitting between them. The CDR3 spans 13 residues.

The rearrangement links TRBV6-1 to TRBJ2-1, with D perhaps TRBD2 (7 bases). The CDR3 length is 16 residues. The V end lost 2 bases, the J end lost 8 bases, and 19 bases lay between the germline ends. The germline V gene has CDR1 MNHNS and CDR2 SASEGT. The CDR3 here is CASSELAGALLDEQFF. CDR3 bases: TGTGCCAGCAGTGAACTCGCGGGGGCCTTGTTGGATGAGCAGTTCTTC.

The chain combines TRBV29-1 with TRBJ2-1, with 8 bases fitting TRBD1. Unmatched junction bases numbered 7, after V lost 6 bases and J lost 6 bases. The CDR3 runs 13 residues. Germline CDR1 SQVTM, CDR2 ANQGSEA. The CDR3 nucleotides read TGCAGCGTAGCCAGGGGGCTGGGCAATGAGCAGTTCTTC. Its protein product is CSVARGLGNEQFF.

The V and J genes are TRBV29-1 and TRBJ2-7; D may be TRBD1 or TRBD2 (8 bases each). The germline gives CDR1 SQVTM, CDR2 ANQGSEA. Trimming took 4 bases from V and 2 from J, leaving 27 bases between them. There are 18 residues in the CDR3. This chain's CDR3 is CSVAGGGPQRTGTYEQYF. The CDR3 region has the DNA TGCAGCGTTGCGGGGGGGGGTCCCCAGAGGACAGGGACCTACGAGCAGTACTTC.

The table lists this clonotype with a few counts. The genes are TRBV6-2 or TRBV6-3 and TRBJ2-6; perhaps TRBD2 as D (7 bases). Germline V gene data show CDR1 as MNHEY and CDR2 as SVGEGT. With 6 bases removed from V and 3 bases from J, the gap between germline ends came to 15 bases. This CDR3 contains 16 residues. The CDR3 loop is CASSPAGAIGANVLTF. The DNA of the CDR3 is TGTGCCAGCAGCCCCGCGGGGGCGATTGGGGCCAACGTCCTGACTTTC.

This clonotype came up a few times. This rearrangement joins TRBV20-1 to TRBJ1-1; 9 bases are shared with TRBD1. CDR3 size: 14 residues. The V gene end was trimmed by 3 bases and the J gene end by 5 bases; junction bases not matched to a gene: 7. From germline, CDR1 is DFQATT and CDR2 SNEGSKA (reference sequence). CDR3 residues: CSASSDRGGTEAFF. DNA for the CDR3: TGCAGTGCTAGTTCGGACAGGGGAGGAACTGAAGCTTTCTTT.

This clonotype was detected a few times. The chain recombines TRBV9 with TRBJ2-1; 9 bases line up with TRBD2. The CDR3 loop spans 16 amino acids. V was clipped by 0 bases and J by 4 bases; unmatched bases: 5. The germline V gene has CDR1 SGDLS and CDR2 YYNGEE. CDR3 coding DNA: TGTGCCAGCAGCGTAGCGGGTAGCGGGGGTTACAATGAGCAGTTCTTC. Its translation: CASSVAGSGGYNEQFF. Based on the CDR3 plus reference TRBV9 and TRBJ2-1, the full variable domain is DSGVTQTPKHLITATGQRVTLRCSPRSGDLSVYWYQQSLDQGLQFLIQYYNGEERAKGNILERFSAQQFPDLHSELNLSSLELGDSALYFCASSVAGSGGYNEQFFGPGTRLTVL.

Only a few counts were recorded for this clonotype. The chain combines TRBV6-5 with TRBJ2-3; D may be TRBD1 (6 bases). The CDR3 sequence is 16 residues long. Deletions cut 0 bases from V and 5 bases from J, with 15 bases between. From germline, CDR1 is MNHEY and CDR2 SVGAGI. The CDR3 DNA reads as TGTGCCAGCAGTTACTCGGGTCTACAGGGTCAAGATACGCAGTATTTT. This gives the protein CASSYSGLQGQDTQYF.